This T cell receptor beta chain was recovered during a study of shared clonotypes between healthy human individuals. Regarding the study as a whole: When compared with the clonotypes that were shared by all four sorted-subset donors, the non-shared clonotypes turned out to have lower generation probabilities.

Between the trimmed V and J ends, which lost 2 bases and 3 bases, there was a span of 12 bases. The germline CDR1 and CDR2 sequences are SGHNT and YYREEE (reference sequence). This CDR3 is 14 amino acids long. CD45RO-negative, CCR7-positively selected cells formed the naive CD8 fraction, excluding terminally differentiated effector memory CD45RA+ cells. As for this clone: Antigen: not known. Other DNA sequences in this specimen translate into the identical CDR3.

Each subset's genomic DNA was shared equally among a number of immunoSEQ plates. The assay was immunoSEQ multiplex PCR, and TCRdb's table has in-frame clones only and misses some. Of roughly 2,000,000 clones in the sample, 85% to 95% were seen once. The rearrangement joins TRBV5-4 to TRBJ2-7; D remains ambiguous. The TCR was taken from a man between 18 and 29 years old in good health. Sample: naive CD8+ T cells sorted from blood. CDR3 DNA: TGTGCCAGCAGCTTAGGCCAAGGAGTCTACGAGCAGTACTTC. Its translation: CASSLGQGVYEQYF.